What follows describes a single T cell receptor beta chain. TCRdb redid the calling of the 5' RACE reads with MiXCR, one entry per CDR3 protein. The sample carries about 47,000 distinct CDR3 sequences, 25% to 35% recorded once. Germline loops: CDR1 MGHRA, CDR2 YSYEKL. The CDR3 has 16 residues. Deletions cut 0 bases from V and 1 base from J, with 13 bases between. Specimen: naive CD4+ T cells sorted from blood. Sample subset: naive CD4+ T cells, CD4+CD45RA+CD25-. This TCR came from a female donor with breast cancer. V and J are TRBV4-1 and TRBJ2-7; D call uncertain. Written as DNA, the CDR3 is TGCGCCAGCAGCCAAGAAATGCCAATAGGGTCCTACGAGCAGTACTTC. Amino acids: CASSQEMPIGSYEQYF.